The rows below give T cell receptor beta chains drawn from one sample of a study of Ad26.COV2.S vaccination and SARS-CoV-2 variants. TCRdb's table, derived via immunoSEQ multiplex PCR, lists solely in-frame clones and lacks some. The profile covers around 420,000 clones, with roughly 90% appearing a single time and 3.6% taken by the ten largest. Material: peripheral blood, obtained in a trial of Ad26.COV2.S vaccine versus placebo. These receptors all stem from a person aged 18-60 years who received the Ad26.COV2.S COVID-19 vaccine or a placebo. Both conserved end residues are part of each CDR3. A D gene is named only where the DNA matches it firmly. Part of the rows lack a size; the others show once, few, many or a class for expanded clones.

>TRBJ2-1|TRBV7-3|TRBD2|-
CASSLGTSIDNEQFF
TGTGCCAGCAGCCTCGGGACTAGCATAGACAATGAGCAGTTCTTC
>TRBJ1-4|TRBV24-1|TRBD1|-
CATSPGGRGQSNEKLFF
TGTGCCACCAGTCCAGGGGGCAGGGGGCAGTCTAATGAAAAACTGTTTTTT
>TRBJ2-5|TRBV5-1|-|-
CASSLVKETQYF
TGCGCCAGCAGCTTGGTGAAGGAGACCCAGTACTTC
>TRBJ1-1|TRBV6-2/TRBV6-3|-|few
CASSYQETNTEAFF
TGTGCCAGCAGTTACCAGGAAACGAACACTGAAGCTTTCTTT
>TRBJ2-1|TRBV14|TRBD1|-
CASSQDVWLRQGRHGGEQFF
TGTGCCAGCAGCCAAGATGTTTGGCTTCGACAGGGGCGACATGGTGGTGAGCAGTTCTTC
>TRBJ2-1|TRBV5-1|TRBD2|-
CASSSSGTSANEQFF
TGCGCCAGCAGCTCCTCCGGGACTAGCGCCAATGAGCAGTTCTTC
>TRBJ2-5|TRBV19|-|-
CASSRSGRVETQYF
TGTGCCAGTAGTAGGTCGGGCAGGGTCGAGACCCAGTACTTC
>TRBJ2-1|TRBV6-8|-|-
CATSHSGGQNEQFF
TGTGCCACCTCCCATTCGGGCGGGCAGAATGAGCAGTTCTTC
>TRBJ2-2|TRBV6-2/TRBV6-3|-|-
CASSYQYTGELFF
TGTGCCAGCAGTTACCAGTACACCGGGGAGCTGTTTTTT
>TRBJ2-2|TRBV9|-|-
CASSRGGGNTGELFF
TGTGCCAGCTCGCGAGGAGGGGGGAACACCGGGGAGCTGTTTTTT
>TRBJ2-7|TRBV7-8|-|once
CASSTTRDTNYEQYF
TGTGCCAGCAGCACCACCCGGGACACAAACTACGAGCAGTACTTC
>TRBJ2-1|TRBV6-5|TRBD1|-
CASRANRGSYNEQFF
TGTGCCAGCAGAGCCAACAGGGGTTCCTACAATGAGCAGTTCTTC
>TRBJ2-2|TRBV19|-|-
CASSIGHNRDTGELFF
TGTGCCAGTAGTATAGGCCACAACCGGGACACCGGGGAGCTGTTTTTT
>TRBJ2-2|TRBV5-1|-|-
CASGGTGELFF
TGCGCCAGCGGAGGCACCGGGGAGCTGTTTTTT
>TRBJ2-3|TRBV19|TRBD2|once
CASSGGGAGTDTQYF
TGTGCCAGTAGTGGCGGGGGGGCCGGGACAGATACGCAGTATTTT
>TRBJ2-7|TRBV28|-|-
CASSLSGRNYEQYF
TGTGCCAGCAGTTTATCAGGGAGGAACTACGAGCAGTACTTC
>TRBJ2-7|TRBV3-1/TRBV3-2|-|-
CASSAAGGDYEQYF
TGTGCCAGCAGCGCCGCCGGGGGAGACTACGAGCAGTACTTC
>TRBJ2-5|TRBV6-5|-|-
CASRGLAGVKETQYF
TGTGCCAGCAGAGGACTGGCAGGAGTAAAAGAGACCCAGTACTTC
>TRBJ2-7|TRBV6-2/TRBV6-3|TRBD2|-
CASSYQGLARTSYEQYF
TGTGCCAGCAGTTACCAAGGACTAGCGAGGACCTCCTACGAGCAGTACTTC
>TRBJ2-5|TRBV7-2|-|-
CASSLVTGRQETQYF
TGTGCCAGCAGCTTGGTTACGGGGAGACAAGAGACCCAGTACTTC
>TRBJ1-2|TRBV4-1|-|-
CASSQVDSGASHGYTF
TGCGCCAGCAGCCAAGTCGATTCAGGGGCTTCCCATGGCTACACCTTC
>TRBJ1-1|TRBV4-1|-|once
CASSRVTGNTEAFF
TGCGCCAGCAGCCGAGTTACAGGGAACACTGAAGCTTTCTTT
>TRBJ2-3|TRBV9|TRBD2|-
CASSVWTSSGDTQYF
TGTGCCAGCAGCGTGTGGACTAGCAGTGGAGATACGCAGTATTTT
>TRBJ2-7|TRBV21-1|-|-
CASSAPRDLGHEQYF
TGTGCCAGCAGCGCCCCCCGGGACCTAGGTCACGAGCAGTACTTC
>TRBJ2-5|TRBV5-6|-|-
CASSLRGSLETQYF
TGTGCCAGCAGCTTGCGCGGCTCCCTGGAGACCCAGTACTTC
>TRBJ1-1|TRBV6-6|TRBD1|once
CATSTGTGGPTEAFF
TGTGCCACCTCGACCGGGACAGGGGGCCCCACTGAAGCTTTCTTT
>TRBJ2-7|TRBV6-2/TRBV6-3|TRBD2|-
CASSYSQSSGGFSYEQYF
TGTGCCAGCAGTTACTCGCAATCTAGCGGGGGGTTCTCCTACGAGCAGTACTTC